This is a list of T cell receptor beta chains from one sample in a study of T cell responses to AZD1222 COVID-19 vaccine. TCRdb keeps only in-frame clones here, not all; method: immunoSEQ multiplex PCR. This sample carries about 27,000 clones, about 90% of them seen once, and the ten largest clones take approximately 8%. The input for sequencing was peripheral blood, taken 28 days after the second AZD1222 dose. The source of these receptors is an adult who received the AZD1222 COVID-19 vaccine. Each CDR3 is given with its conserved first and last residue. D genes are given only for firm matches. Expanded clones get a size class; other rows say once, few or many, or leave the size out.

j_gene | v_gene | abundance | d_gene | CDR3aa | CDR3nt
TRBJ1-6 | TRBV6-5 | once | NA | CASSGAGATNSPLHF | TGTGCCAGCAGCGGAGCCGGGGCAACCAATTCACCCCTCCACTTT
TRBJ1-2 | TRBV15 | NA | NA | CATSTSGYGYTF | TGTGCCACCAGCACTAGTGGGTATGGCTACACCTTC
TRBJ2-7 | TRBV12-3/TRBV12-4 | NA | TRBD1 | CASRTGFNEQYF | TGTGCCAGCCGGACAGGATTTAACGAGCAGTACTTC
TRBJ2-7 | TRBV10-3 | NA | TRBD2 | CAISVAAGGSYEQYF | TGTGCCATCAGTGTCGCAGCGGGGGGCTCCTACGAGCAGTACTTC
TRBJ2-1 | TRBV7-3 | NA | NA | CASSRGAVSYNEQFF | TGTGCCAGCAGCCGAGGGGCGGTCTCCTACAATGAGCAGTTCTTC
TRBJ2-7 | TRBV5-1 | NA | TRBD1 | CASSLGQGMREQYF | TGCGCCAGCAGCTTGGGACAGGGGATGCGGGAGCAGTACTTC
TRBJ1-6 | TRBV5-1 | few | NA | CASSGASGQDNSPLHF | TGCGCCAGCAGCGGGGCGAGTGGACAAGATAATTCACCCCTCCACTTT
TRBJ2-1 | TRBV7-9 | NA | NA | CASSFGAIPYNEQFF | TGTGCCAGCAGCTTTGGGGCGATTCCCTACAATGAGCAGTTCTTC
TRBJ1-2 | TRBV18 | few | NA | CASSRGRVSGYTF | TGTGCCAGCTCGCGGGGCAGGGTTAGCGGCTACACCTTC
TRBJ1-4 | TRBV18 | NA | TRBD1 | CASSSGQGADNEKLFF | TGTGCCAGCTCTTCTGGACAGGGGGCCGATAATGAAAAACTGTTTTTT
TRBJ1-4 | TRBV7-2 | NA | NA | CASSTRVEEKLFF | TGTGCCAGCAGCACCCGAGTAGAGGAAAAACTGTTTTTT
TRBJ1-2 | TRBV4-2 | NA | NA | CASSQDGRDDGYTF | TGTGCCAGCAGCCAAGATGGGAGGGATGATGGCTACACCTTC
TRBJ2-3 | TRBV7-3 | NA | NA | CASSLQRVSADTQYF | TGTGCCAGCAGCTTACAGCGGGTCAGCGCAGATACGCAGTATTTT
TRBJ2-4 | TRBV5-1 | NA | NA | CASSLGQRVAKNIQYF | TGCGCCAGCAGCTTGGGACAGAGGGTAGCCAAAAACATTCAGTACTTC
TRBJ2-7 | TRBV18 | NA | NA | CASSPPHGSGYEQYF | TGTGCCAGCTCACCACCGCACGGCAGTGGTTACGAGCAGTACTTC
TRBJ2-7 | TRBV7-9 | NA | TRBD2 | CASSRSGGGDYEQYF | TGTGCCAGCAGTCGGTCGGGAGGCGGAGACTACGAGCAGTACTTC
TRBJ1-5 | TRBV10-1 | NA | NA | CASSESNGNYQPQHF | TGCGCCAGCAGTGAGTCGAACGGGAACTATCAGCCCCAGCATTTT
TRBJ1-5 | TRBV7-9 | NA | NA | CASSLASQPQHF | TGTGCCAGCAGCTTAGCGAGTCAGCCCCAGCATTTT
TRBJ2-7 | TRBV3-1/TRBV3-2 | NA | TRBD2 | CASSKKRLAGGGEQYF | TGTGCCAGCAGCAAAAAAAGACTAGCGGGAGGAGGCGAGCAGTACTTC
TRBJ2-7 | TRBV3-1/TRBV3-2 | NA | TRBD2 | CASSRTLTSGYEQYF | TGTGCCAGCAGTCGGACTCTGACTAGCGGCTACGAGCAGTACTTC
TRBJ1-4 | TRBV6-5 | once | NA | CASSYLGQGEKLFF | TGTGCCAGCAGTTATTTGGGCCAAGGTGAAAAACTGTTTTTT
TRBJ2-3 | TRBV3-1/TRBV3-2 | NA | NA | CASSEGTDTQYF | TGTGCCAGCAGCGAAGGGACAGATACGCAGTATTTT
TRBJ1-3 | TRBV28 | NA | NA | CASSSTGISGNTIYF | TGTGCCAGCAGCTCCACGGGGATCTCTGGAAACACCATATATTTT
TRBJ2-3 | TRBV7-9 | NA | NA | CASSLGQLGTDTQYF | TGTGCCAGCAGCTTAGGGCAGCTTGGCACAGATACGCAGTATTTT
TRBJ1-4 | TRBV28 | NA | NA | CASRERTVNEKLFF | TGTGCCAGCAGGGAGAGGACAGTTAATGAAAAACTGTTTTTT
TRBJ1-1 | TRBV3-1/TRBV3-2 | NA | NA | CASSPRQELPAFF | TGTGCCAGCAGCCCGCGACAGGAGTTACCAGCTTTCTTT
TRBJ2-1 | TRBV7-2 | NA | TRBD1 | CASSSGQGGFTEQFF | TGTGCCAGCAGCTCGGGACAGGGGGGGTTTACTGAGCAGTTCTTC
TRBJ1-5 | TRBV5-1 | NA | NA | CASSLGGSQPQHF | TGCGCCAGCAGCTTGGGTGGATCTCAGCCCCAGCATTTT
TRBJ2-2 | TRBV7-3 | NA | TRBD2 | CASSLTGTSGRTGELFF | TGTGCCAGCAGCTTAACCGGGACTAGCGGGCGGACCGGGGAGCTGTTTTTT
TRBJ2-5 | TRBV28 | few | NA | CASSLGGLETQYF | TGTGCCAGCAGTTTGGGCGGCCTAGAGACCCAGTACTTC
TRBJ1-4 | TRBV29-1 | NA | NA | CSVEDQQQNEKLFF | TGCAGCGTTGAAGATCAACAGCAGAATGAAAAACTGTTTTTT
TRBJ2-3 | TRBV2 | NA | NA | CATAGADTDTQYF | TGTGCCACCGCAGGGGCTGACACAGATACGCAGTATTTT
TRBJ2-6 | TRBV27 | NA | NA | CASSLLLSGANVLTF | TGTGCCAGCAGTTTACTTCTCTCTGGGGCCAACGTCCTGACTTTC
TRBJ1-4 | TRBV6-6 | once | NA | CASSGRGNEKLFF | TGTGCCAGCTCTGGCAGGGGTAATGAAAAACTGTTTTTT
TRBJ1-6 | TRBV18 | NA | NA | CASSPGVGNSPLHF | TGTGCCAGCTCACCAGGGGTGGGTAATTCACCCCTCCACTTT
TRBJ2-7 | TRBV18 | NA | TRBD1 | CASSPWTGNYEQYF | TGTGCCAGCTCACCTTGGACAGGGAACTACGAGCAGTACTTC
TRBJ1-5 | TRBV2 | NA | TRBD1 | CASTGTGGNQPQHF | TGTGCCAGCACTGGCACAGGGGGCAATCAGCCCCAGCATTTT
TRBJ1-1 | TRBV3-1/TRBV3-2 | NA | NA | CASTRGTEAFF | TGTGCCAGCACCAGAGGGACTGAAGCTTTCTTT
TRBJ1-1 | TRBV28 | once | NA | CASSFGSVMNTEAFF | TGTGCCAGCAGTTTCGGATCGGTGATGAACACTGAAGCTTTCTTT
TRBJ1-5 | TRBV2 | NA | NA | CASSGTAGGNQPQHF | TGTGCCAGCAGTGGGACTGCCGGCGGCAATCAGCCCCAGCATTTT
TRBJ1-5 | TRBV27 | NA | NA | CASRPTGSNQPQHF | TGTGCCAGCAGGCCGACGGGGAGCAATCAGCCCCAGCATTTT
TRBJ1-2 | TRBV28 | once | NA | CASRLTRASYGYTF | TGTGCCAGCAGATTGACCAGGGCATCCTATGGCTACACCTTC
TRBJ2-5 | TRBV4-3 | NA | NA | CASSQERGRETQYF | TGCGCCAGCAGCCAGGAAAGGGGTAGGGAGACCCAGTACTTC
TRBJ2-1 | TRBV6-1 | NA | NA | CASNFGRPPYNEQFF | TGTGCCAGCAACTTTGGGAGGCCCCCTTACAATGAGCAGTTCTTC
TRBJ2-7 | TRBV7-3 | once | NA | CASSLTEGTEQYF | TGTGCCAGCAGCTTAACCGAAGGGACCGAGCAGTACTTC
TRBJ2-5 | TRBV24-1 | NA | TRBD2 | CATSEGTSAFSVQETQYF | TGTGCCACCAGTGAAGGGACTAGCGCCTTTTCAGTTCAAGAGACCCAGTACTTC
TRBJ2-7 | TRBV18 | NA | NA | CASSPGWTVSYEQYF | TGTGCCAGCTCACCAGGATGGACAGTCTCCTACGAGCAGTACTTC
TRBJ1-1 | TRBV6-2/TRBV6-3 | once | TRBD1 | CASSYGEGAGTEAFF | TGTGCCAGCAGTTACGGGGAGGGGGCGGGCACTGAAGCTTTCTTT
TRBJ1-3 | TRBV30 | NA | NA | CAWNTRQFVGNTIYF | TGTGCCTGGAATACCCGACAGTTCGTTGGAAACACCATATATTTT
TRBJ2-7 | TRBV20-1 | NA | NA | CSASAGTSSYEQYF | TGCAGTGCTAGTGCAGGGACAAGCTCCTACGAGCAGTACTTC
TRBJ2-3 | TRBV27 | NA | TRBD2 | CASSPTGGEGDTQYF | TGTGCCAGCAGTCCGACGGGAGGCGAAGGGGATACGCAGTATTTT
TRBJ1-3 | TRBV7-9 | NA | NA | CAVGAGGGNTIYF | TGTGCCGTTGGGGCGGGAGGTGGAAACACCATATATTTT
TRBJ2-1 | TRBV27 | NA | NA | CASSLVGIKFF | TGTGCCAGCAGTTTAGTAGGGATTAAGTTCTTC
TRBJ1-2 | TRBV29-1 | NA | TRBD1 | CSVVARGRDGYTF | TGCAGCGTTGTTGCGAGGGGGCGGGATGGCTACACCTTC
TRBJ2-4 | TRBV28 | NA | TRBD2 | CASSTSGSGYIQYF | TGTGCCAGCAGTACTAGCGGGAGTGGATACATTCAGTACTTC